Included here is one TCR beta chain sequence, with context. Antigen specificity is unknown. The assay was immunoSEQ multiplex PCR, and TCRdb's table has in-frame clones only and misses some. This sample yields 67,000 or so clones, of which about 86% are seen a single time; 0.95% to 1.5% belongs to the top ten. The data belong to a study of vaccination effects on CD4 cells after COVID-19. Study results and limitations: Healthy vaccinees showed cross-reactivity with common cold coronaviruses in only 1 of 255 vaccine-induced clones.

Within the ViraFEST assay, antigen-specific CD4+ T cells underwent expansion with viral peptide pools prior to sequencing. Cells that had been cultured for approximately eleven days were the source of isolated CD4+ T cells. Two-dose BNT162b2 or mRNA-1273 vaccination was given to participants. Every well housed two million PBMC, which grew in culture alongside about 11 IU/ml IL-2 and 10 ug/ml peptides. Each culture had half its medium swapped for IL-2 medium on days 3 and 7. With 5 bases clipped from V and 0 bases from J, the junction kept 7 bases outside the gene matches. This CDR3 comprises 16 residues. In germline, CDR1 is SGHVS, CDR2 FQNEAQ.

This sample comprised CD4+ T cells from PBMCs cultured with HCoV-229E spike peptides, obtained after COVID-19 vaccination. The sequence derives from a human donor who received a COVID-19 vaccine. The V and J genes are TRBV7-8 and TRBJ1-5, with 7 bases lining up with TRBD1. The CDR3 region has the DNA TGTGCCAGCAGCATAGACAGGGCCCATAGCAATCAGCCCCAGCATTTT. Its translation is CASSIDRAHSNQPQHF.